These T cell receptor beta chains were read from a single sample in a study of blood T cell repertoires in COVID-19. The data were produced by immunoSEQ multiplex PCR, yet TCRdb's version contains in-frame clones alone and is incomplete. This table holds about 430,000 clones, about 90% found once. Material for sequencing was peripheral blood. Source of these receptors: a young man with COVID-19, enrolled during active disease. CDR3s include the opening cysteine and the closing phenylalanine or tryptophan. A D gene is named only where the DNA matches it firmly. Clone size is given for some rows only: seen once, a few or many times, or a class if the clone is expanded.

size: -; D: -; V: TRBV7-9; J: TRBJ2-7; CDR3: CASSFDTAEQYF; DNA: TGTGCCAGCAGCTTTGACACTGCCGAGCAGTACTTC
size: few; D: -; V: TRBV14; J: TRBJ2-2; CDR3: CASSQDYSMELFF; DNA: TGTGCCAGCAGCCAAGACTACTCGATGGAGCTGTTTTTT
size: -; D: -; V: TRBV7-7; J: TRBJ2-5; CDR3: CASSYTGTQETQYF; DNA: TGTGCTAGCAGCTACACCGGGACACAAGAGACCCAGTACTTC
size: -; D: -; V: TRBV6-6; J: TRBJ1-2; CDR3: CASSYSKSQRSYTF; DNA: TGTGCCAGCAGTTACTCCAAGAGCCAGCGGAGCTACACCTTC
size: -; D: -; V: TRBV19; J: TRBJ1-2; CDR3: CASSTVSQGSRYGYTF; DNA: TGTGCCAGTAGTACCGTCTCCCAGGGAAGTCGTTATGGCTACACCTTC
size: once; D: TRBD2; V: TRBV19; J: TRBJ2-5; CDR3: CASSMRLAGGETQYF; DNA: TGTGCCAGTAGTATGCGACTAGCGGGGGGAGAGACCCAGTACTTC
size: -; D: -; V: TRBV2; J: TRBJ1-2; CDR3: CASSVRGSTF; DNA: TGTGCCAGCAGTGTAAGGGGAAGCACCTTC
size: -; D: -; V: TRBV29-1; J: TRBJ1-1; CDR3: CSVVQQVNTEAFF; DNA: TGCAGCGTTGTCCAACAGGTGAACACTGAAGCTTTCTTT
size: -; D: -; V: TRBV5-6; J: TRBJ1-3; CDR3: CASSYIQGNTIYF; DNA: TGTGCCAGCAGCTACATACAGGGAAACACCATATATTTT
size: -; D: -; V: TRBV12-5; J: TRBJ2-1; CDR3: CASGWRGDNEQFF; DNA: TGTGCTAGTGGTTGGCGGGGAGACAATGAGCAGTTCTTC
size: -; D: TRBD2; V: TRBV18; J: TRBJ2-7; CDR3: CASSLAGVLYEQYF; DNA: TGTGCCAGCTCACTAGCGGGGGTACTTTACGAGCAGTACTTC
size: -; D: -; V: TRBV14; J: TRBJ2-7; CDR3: CASSQLSKPPQYF; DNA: TGTGCCAGCAGCCAACTATCTAAGCCCCCCCAGTACTTC
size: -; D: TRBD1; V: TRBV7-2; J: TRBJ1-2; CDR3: CASSDNRGSHGYTF; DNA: TGTGCCAGCAGTGATAACAGGGGCTCTCATGGCTACACCTTC
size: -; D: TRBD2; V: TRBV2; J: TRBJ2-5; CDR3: CACQEGLGPQETQYF; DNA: TGTGCCTGCCAAGAGGGACTAGGGCCCCAAGAGACCCAGTACTTC
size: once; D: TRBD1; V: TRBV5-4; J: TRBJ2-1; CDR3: CASSRGQGADEQFF; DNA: TGTGCCAGCAGCCGCGGACAGGGGGCGGATGAGCAGTTCTTC
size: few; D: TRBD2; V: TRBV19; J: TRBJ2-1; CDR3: CASSRTSGRPNNEQFF; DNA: TGTGCCAGTAGTCGGACTAGCGGGAGGCCCAACAATGAGCAGTTCTTC
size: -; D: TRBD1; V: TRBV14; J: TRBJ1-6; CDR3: CARNRGLNSPLHF; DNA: TGTGCCAGAAACAGGGGGCTTAATTCACCCCTCCACTTT
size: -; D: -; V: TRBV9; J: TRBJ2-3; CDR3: CASSRPLSSEGTDTQYF; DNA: TGTGCCAGCAGCCGCCCCCTATCTAGCGAGGGCACAGATACGCAGTATTTT
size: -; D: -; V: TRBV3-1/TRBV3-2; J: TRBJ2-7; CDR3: CASSLSPRPEQYF; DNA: TGTGCCAGCAGCCTTAGCCCTAGGCCCGAGCAGTACTTC
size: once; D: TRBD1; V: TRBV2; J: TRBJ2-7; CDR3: CASRGQGAPEQYF; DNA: TGTGCCAGCAGGGGACAGGGGGCTCCTGAGCAGTACTTC
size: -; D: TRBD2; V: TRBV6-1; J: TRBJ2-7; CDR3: CASSDPWTSGSYEQYF; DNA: TGTGCCAGCAGTGACCCCTGGACTAGCGGCTCCTACGAGCAGTACTTC
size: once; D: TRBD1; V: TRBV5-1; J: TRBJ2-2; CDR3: CASSLDRGVTGELFF; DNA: TGCGCCAGCAGCTTGGACAGGGGAGTGACCGGGGAGCTGTTTTTT
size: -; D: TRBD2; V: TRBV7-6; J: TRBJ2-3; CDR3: CASSLPGLSTDTQYF; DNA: TGTGCCAGCAGCCTACCGGGACTAAGCACAGATACGCAGTATTTT
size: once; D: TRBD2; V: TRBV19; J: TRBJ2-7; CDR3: CASSTLAGGHSYEQYF; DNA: TGTGCCAGTAGTACCCTAGCGGGAGGGCACTCCTACGAGCAGTACTTC
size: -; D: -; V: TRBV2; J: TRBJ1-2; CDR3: CASSGVSGGVIAF; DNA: TGTGCCAGCAGTGGGGTTTCCGGGGGGGTTATCGCCTTC
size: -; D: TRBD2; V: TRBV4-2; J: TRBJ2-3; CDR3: CASSQVGTSGGSTDTQYF; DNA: TGTGCCAGCAGCCAAGTCGGGACTAGCGGGGGGAGCACAGATACGCAGTATTTT
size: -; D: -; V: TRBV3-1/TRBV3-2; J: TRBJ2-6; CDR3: CASEGGFSGANVLTF; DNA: TGTGCCAGCGAAGGGGGATTCTCTGGGGCCAACGTCCTGACTTTC
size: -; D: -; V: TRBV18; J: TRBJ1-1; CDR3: CASSSGAPRNTEAFF; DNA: TGTGCCAGCTCATCAGGTGCCCCAAGGAACACTGAAGCTTTCTTT
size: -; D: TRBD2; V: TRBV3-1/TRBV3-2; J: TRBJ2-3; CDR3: CASSPAGEDTQYF; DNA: TGTGCCAGCAGCCCAGCGGGAGAAGATACGCAGTATTTT
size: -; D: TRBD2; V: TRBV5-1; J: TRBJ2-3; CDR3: CASSLGLAGTTDTQYF; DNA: TGCGCCAGCAGCTTGGGACTAGCGGGGACCACAGATACGCAGTATTTT
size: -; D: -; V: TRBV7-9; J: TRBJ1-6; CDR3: CASSLYRDNSPLHF; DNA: TGTGCCAGCAGCTTGTACAGGGATAATTCACCCCTCCACTTT
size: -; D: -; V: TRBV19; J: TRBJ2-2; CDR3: CASSIGDLRDSGELFF; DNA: TGTGCCAGTAGTATTGGAGATCTCCGGGACTCCGGGGAGCTGTTTTTT
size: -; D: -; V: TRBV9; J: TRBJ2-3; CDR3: CASTSEGGTDTQYF; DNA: TGTGCCAGCACCTCAGAAGGAGGGACAGATACGCAGTATTTT
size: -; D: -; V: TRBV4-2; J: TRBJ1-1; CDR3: CASSQEGGYTEAFF; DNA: TGTGCCAGCAGCCAAGAAGGAGGGTACACTGAAGCTTTCTTT
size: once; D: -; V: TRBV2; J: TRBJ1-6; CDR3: CASSEASVGGSHF; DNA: TGTGCCAGCAGTGAAGCGAGCGTAGGGGGTAGCCACTTT
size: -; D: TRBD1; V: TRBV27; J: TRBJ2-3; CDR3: CASSLEPGTGTDTQYF; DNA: TGTGCCAGCAGTTTGGAACCCGGGACAGGCACAGATACGCAGTATTTT
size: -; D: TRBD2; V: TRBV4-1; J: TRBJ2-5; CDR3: CASSQVVAGGQETQYF; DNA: TGCGCCAGCAGCCAAGTAGTAGCGGGGGGACAAGAGACCCAGTACTTC
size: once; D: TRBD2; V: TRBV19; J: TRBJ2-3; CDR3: CASSIGGSSTDTQYF; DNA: TGTGCCAGTAGTATCGGGGGGTCTAGCACAGATACGCAGTATTTT
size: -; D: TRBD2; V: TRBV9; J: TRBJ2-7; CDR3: CASSPLAGETYEQYF; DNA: TGTGCCAGCAGCCCATTGGCGGGAGAGACCTACGAGCAGTACTTC
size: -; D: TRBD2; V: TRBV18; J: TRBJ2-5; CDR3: CASSGTIQETQYF; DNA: TGTGCCAGCTCCGGGACTATTCAAGAGACCCAGTACTTC
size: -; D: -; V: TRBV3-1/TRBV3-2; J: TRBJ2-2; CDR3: CASSLDTLNTGELFF; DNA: TGTGCCAGCAGCCTCGACACATTGAACACCGGGGAGCTGTTTTTT
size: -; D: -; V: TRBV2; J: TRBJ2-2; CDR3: CASSDLALVRELFF; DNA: TGTGCCAGCAGTGATTTGGCCCTAGTGAGGGAGCTGTTTTTT
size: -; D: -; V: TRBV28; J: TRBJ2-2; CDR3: CASISSGELFF; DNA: TGTGCCAGCATCTCGTCCGGGGAGCTGTTTTTT
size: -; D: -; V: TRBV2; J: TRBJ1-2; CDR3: CASNSDGPLNYGYTF; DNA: TGTGCCAGCAACTCCGATGGTCCCCTTAACTATGGCTACACCTTC
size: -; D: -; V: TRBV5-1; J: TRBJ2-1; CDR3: CASSLAPGNNEQFF; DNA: TGCGCCAGCAGCTTGGCCCCAGGGAACAATGAGCAGTTCTTC
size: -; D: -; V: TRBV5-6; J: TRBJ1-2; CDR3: CASSLYTRQDYGYTF; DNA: TGTGCCAGCAGCCTCTACACTCGGCAGGACTATGGCTACACCTTC
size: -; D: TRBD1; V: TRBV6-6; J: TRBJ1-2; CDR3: CAGRTGDGGYTF; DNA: TGTGCCGGAAGGACAGGGGACGGAGGCTACACCTTC
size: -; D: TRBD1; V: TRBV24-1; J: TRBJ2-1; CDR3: CATSDLSGTGVDEQFF; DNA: TGTGCCACCAGTGATTTGTCCGGGACAGGGGTCGATGAGCAGTTCTTC
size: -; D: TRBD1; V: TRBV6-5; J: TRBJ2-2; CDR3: CATSSQGANTGELFF; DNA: TGTGCCACCAGTTCACAGGGGGCGAATACCGGGGAGCTGTTTTTT
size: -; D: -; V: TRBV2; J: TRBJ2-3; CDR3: CASSALGGGITDTQYF; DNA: TGTGCCAGCAGTGCCCTAGGGGGGGGAATCACAGATACGCAGTATTTT
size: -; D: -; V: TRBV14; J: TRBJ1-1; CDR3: CASSQDFWNTEAFF; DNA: TGTGCCAGCAGCCAAGATTTCTGGAACACTGAAGCTTTCTTT
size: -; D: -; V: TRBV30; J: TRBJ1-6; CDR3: CAWTISYNSPLHF; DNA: TGTGCCTGGACTATCTCCTATAATTCACCCCTCCACTTT
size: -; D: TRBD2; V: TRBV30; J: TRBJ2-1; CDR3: CAWSVGTSGLNEQFF; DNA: TGTGCCTGGAGTGTAGGGACTAGCGGACTCAATGAGCAGTTCTTC
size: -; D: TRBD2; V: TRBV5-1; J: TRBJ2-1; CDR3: CASSLATSGTPDEQFF; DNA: TGCGCCAGCAGCTTGGCCACTAGCGGGACCCCCGATGAGCAGTTCTTC
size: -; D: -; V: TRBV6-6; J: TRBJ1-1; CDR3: CASSYTTSNTEAFF; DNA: TGTGCCAGCAGTTACACGACATCGAACACTGAAGCTTTCTTT
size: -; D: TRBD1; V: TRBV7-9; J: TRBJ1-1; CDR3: CASSLGDRDRTEAFF; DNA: TGTGCCAGCAGCTTAGGGGACAGGGATCGGACTGAAGCTTTCTTT
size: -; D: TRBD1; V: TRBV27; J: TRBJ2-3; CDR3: CASSPGQGSDTQYF; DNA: TGTGCCAGCAGTCCGGGACAGGGGTCAGATACGCAGTATTTT
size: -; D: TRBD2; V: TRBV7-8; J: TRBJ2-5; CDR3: CASSYSGGLILETQYF; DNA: TGTGCCAGCAGCTATAGCGGGGGCCTCATATTGGAGACCCAGTACTTC
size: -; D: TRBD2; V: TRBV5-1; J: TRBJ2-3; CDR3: CASSLGGGTTDTQYF; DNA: TGCGCCAGCAGCTTGGGCGGGGGTACCACAGATACGCAGTATTTT